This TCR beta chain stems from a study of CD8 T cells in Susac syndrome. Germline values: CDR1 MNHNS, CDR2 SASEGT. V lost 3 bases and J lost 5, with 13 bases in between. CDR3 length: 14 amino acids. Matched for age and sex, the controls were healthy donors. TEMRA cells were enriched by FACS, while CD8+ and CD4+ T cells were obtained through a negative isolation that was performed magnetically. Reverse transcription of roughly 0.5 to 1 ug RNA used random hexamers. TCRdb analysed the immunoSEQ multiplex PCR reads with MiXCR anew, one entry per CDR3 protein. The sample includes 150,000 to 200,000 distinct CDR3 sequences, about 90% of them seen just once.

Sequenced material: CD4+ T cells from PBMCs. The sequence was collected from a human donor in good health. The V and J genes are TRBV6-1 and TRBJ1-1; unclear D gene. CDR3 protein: CASSEAGGQTEAFF. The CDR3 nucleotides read TGTGCCAGCAGTGAGGCTGGCGGGCAAACTGAAGCTTTCTTT.